This is a list of T cell receptor beta chains from one sample in a study of blood T cell repertoires in COVID-19. Generated by immunoSEQ multiplex PCR, the TCRdb table keeps only in-frame clones and is missing some. Here the sample spans around 130,000 clones, around 87% being singletons. The sample was peripheral blood. The receptor source for this set is an older man with active COVID-19. Each CDR3 is given with its conserved first and last residue. D genes are given only for firm matches. A row's size may be missing; if present it is once, few, many or a size class.

abundance: -
d_gene: TRBD1
j_gene: TRBJ2-7
len: 15
v_gene: TRBV7-9
CDR3nt: TGTGCCAGCAGCTTAGCGGGGACAGGGGGGTACGAGCAGTACTTC
CDR3aa: CASSLAGTGGYEQYF

abundance: many
d_gene: -
j_gene: TRBJ2-7
len: 11
v_gene: TRBV20-1
CDR3nt: TGCAGTGCTGGGCTCACCCACGAGCAGTACTTC
CDR3aa: CSAGLTHEQYF

abundance: -
d_gene: -
j_gene: TRBJ1-3
len: 15
v_gene: TRBV6-5
CDR3nt: TGTGCCAGCAGTTACGGCAGGGGCTCTGGAAACACCATATATTTT
CDR3aa: CASSYGRGSGNTIYF

abundance: once
d_gene: TRBD2
j_gene: TRBJ2-1
len: 14
v_gene: TRBV14
CDR3nt: TGTGCCAGCCGCGCCGGGGGGGAGGGCAATGAGCAGTTCTTC
CDR3aa: CASRAGGEGNEQFF

abundance: -
d_gene: -
j_gene: TRBJ2-1
len: 16
v_gene: TRBV5-6
CDR3nt: TGTGCCAGCAGCCGCGTAGGGGGTTTCTCCCACAATGAGCAGTTCTTC
CDR3aa: CASSRVGGFSHNEQFF

abundance: -
d_gene: TRBD1
j_gene: TRBJ1-6
len: 15
v_gene: TRBV6-5
CDR3nt: TGTGCCAGCAGGCCACAGGGGGCCGGTAATTCACCCCTCCACTTT
CDR3aa: CASRPQGAGNSPLHF

abundance: -
d_gene: TRBD1
j_gene: TRBJ2-7
len: 12
v_gene: TRBV30
CDR3nt: TGTGCCTGGAGACAGGGGGTCTACGAGCAGTACTTC
CDR3aa: CAWRQGVYEQYF

abundance: once
d_gene: TRBD2
j_gene: TRBJ2-7
len: 16
v_gene: TRBV19
CDR3nt: TGTGCCAGTAGTCCTCCTCTCCCGGGAGGCCGGGGTGAGCAGTACTTC
CDR3aa: CASSPPLPGGRGEQYF

abundance: -
d_gene: -
j_gene: TRBJ2-1
len: 14
v_gene: TRBV11-3
CDR3nt: TGTGCCAGCAGCTCCCGGGGGACTTTGAATGAGCAGTTCTTC
CDR3aa: CASSSRGTLNEQFF

abundance: -
d_gene: TRBD1
j_gene: TRBJ2-5
len: 15
v_gene: TRBV7-9
CDR3nt: TGTGCCAGCAGCCCCGGCACAGGGGTGAGAGAGACCCAGTACTTC
CDR3aa: CASSPGTGVRETQYF

abundance: -
d_gene: TRBD1
j_gene: TRBJ2-1
len: 15
v_gene: TRBV19
CDR3nt: TGTGCCAGTAGGGCCCGGTTACAGGGGCACAATGAGCAGTTCTTC
CDR3aa: CASRARLQGHNEQFF